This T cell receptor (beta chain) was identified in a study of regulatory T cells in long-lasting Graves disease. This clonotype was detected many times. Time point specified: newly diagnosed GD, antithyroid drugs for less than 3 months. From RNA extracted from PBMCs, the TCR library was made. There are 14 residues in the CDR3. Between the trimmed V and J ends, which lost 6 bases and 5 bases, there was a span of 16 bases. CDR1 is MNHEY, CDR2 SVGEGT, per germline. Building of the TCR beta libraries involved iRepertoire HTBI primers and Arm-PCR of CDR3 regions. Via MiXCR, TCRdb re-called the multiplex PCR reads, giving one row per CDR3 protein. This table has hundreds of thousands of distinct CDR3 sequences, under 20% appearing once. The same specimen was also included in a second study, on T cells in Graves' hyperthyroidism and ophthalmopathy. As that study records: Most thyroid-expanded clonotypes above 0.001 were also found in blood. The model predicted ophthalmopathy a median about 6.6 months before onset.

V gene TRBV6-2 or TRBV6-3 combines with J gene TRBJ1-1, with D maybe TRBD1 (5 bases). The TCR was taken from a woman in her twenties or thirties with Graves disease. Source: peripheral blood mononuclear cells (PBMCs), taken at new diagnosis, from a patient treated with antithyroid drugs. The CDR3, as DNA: TGTGCCAGCAGCAAGACAGTTGTGGGAACTGAAGCTTTCTTT. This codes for CASSKTVVGTEAFF.